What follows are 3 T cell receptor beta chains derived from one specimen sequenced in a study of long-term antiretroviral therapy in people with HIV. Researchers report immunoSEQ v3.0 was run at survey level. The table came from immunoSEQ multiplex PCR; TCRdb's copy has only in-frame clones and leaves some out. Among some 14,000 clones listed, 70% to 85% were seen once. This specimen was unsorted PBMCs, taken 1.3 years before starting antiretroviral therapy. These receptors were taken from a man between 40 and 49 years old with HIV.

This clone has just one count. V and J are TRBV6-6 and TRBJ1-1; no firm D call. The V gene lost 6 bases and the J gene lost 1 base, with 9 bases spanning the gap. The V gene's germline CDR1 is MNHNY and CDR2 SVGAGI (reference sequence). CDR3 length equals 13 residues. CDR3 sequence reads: CASSRHKNTEAFF. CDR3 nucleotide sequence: TGTGCCAGCAGCCGACACAAGAACACTGAAGCTTTCTTT.

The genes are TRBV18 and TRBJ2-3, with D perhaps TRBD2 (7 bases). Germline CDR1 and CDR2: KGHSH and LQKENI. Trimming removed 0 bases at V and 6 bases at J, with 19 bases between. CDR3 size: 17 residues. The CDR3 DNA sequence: TGTGCCAGCTCACCACCGCGGTGGGGGGGGGCCTCGGATACGCAGTATTTT. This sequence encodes CASSPPRWGGASDTQYF.

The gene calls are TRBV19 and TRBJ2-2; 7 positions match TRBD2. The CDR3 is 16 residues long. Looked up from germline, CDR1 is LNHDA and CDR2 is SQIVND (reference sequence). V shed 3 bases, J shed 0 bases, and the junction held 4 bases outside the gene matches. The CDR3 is CASSIRAGPNTGELFF. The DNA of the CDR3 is TGTGCCAGTAGTATCCGAGCGGGGCCGAACACCGGGGAGCTGTTTTTT.